This T cell receptor (beta chain) was identified in a study of cytomegalovirus exposure and HLA in healthy donors. The study's findings and limits: In a later analysis, HLA-associated beta chains showed higher expansion and lower generation probabilities than comparable chains. Most TCR sequences were rare, but some public TCRs occurred in many donors.

The PCR contained 60 Vbeta and 13 Jbeta primers. This table comes from immunoSEQ multiplex PCR, and its TCRdb copy is limited to in-frame clones, with some not included. The sample spans approximately 110,000 clones; the ten largest clones claim 0.59%. For this clone: The target antigen is unknown.

The source is a man over 45 in good health and CMV-seronegative. The sequenced sample was PBMCs.

The CDR3 sequence is CASSQAAGAYTGELFF. The DNA for the CDR3 is TGCGCCAGCAGCCAGGCGGCAGGGGCTTACACCGGGGAGCTGTTTTTT. This chain joins TRBV4-3 and TRBJ2-2; tentative D call: TRBD1 (6 bases). CDR1 and CDR2 (germline): LGHNA, YSLEER. The length of the CDR3 is 16 residues. V shed 3 bases and J shed 3 bases, with 14 bases lying between them.